This is a list of T cell receptor beta chains from one sample in a study of T-cell memory formation after mild COVID-19. TCRdb fed the 5' RACE reads into MiXCR, producing one record per CDR3 protein. The profile shows 450,000 to 650,000 distinct CDR3 sequences, roughly 22% of them singletons. The sample consisted of PBMCs or a T cell subset sorted from them (not recorded which). The receptors originated from an adult woman who had mild COVID-19 (a few samples of this study predate the infection). Cell type and time point are not known. CDR3s include the opening cysteine and the closing phenylalanine or tryptophan. Fields, in order: clone size, D gene, J gene, V gene, CDR3 protein, CDR3 DNA. D genes are given only for firm matches. A clone size is listed for some rows: how often the clone was seen (once, few, many), or a class if it is expanded.

>few|-|TRBJ2-7|TRBV5-1
CASSQNSGYEQYF
TGCGCCAGCAGCCAAAATAGCGGCTACGAGCAGTACTTC
>-|-|TRBJ1-2|TRBV29-1
CSASGGDYGYTF
TGCAGTGCCTCCGGTGGGGACTATGGCTACACCTTC
>-|-|TRBJ2-4|TRBV20-1
CSAPGLLKNIQYF
TGCAGTGCACCCGGCCTACTCAAAAACATTCAGTACTTC
>-|TRBD1|TRBJ2-1|TRBV5-1
CASSLGGQGFYNEQFF
TGCGCCAGCAGCTTGGGGGGACAGGGCTTCTACAATGAGCAGTTCTTC
>-|-|TRBJ2-1|TRBV7-6
CASRDPMDEQFF
TGTGCCAGCAGAGACCCGATGGATGAGCAGTTCTTC
>-|-|TRBJ2-2|TRBV7-6
CASSLAPGPSNTGELFF
TGTGCCAGCAGCTTAGCCCCAGGACCTTCGAACACCGGGGAGCTGTTTTTT
>few|-|TRBJ2-1|TRBV11-2
CASSSSRFLPYNEQFF
TGTGCCAGCAGCTCCTCCAGGTTCCTCCCCTACAATGAGCAGTTCTTC
>-|TRBD1|TRBJ2-7|TRBV12-3/TRBV12-4
CASSYSGQVTYEQYF
TGTGCCAGCAGTTACTCGGGACAGGTCACCTACGAGCAGTACTTC
>few|TRBD2|TRBJ2-1|TRBV27
CASSTEGLAGGNEQFF
TGTGCCAGCTCTACAGAGGGACTAGCGGGGGGGAATGAGCAGTTCTTC
>few|-|TRBJ2-2|TRBV7-6
CASSLVGTPTTGELFF
TGTGCCAGCAGCTTAGTGGGGACTCCAACAACCGGGGAGCTGTTTTTT
>few|-|TRBJ1-5|TRBV12-3/TRBV12-4
CASSFSSSNQPQHF
TGTGCCAGCAGTTTCAGTAGTAGCAATCAGCCCCAGCATTTT
>-|TRBD2|TRBJ2-7|TRBV20-1
CSARDGGLAGRGTYEQYF
TGCAGTGCTAGAGATGGAGGACTAGCGGGAAGGGGGACCTACGAGCAGTACTTC
>few|-|TRBJ2-7|TRBV4-1
CASSPSGVAVYEQYF
TGCGCCAGCTCGCCGTCCGGGGTCGCAGTATACGAGCAGTACTTC
>many|-|TRBJ2-1|TRBV5-6
CASSPVASYNEQFF
TGTGCCAGCAGCCCGGTAGCCAGCTACAATGAGCAGTTCTTC
>-|-|TRBJ2-1|TRBV12-3/TRBV12-4
CASSLLLAYNEQFF
TGTGCCAGCAGTTTATTACTAGCTTACAATGAGCAGTTCTTC
>few|TRBD2|TRBJ2-7|TRBV20-1
CSARSTSGRDYEQYF
TGCAGTGCTAGATCGACTAGCGGGAGAGACTACGAGCAGTACTTC
>-|TRBD2|TRBJ2-7|TRBV3-1
CASSIGLAGPYEQYF
TGTGCCAGCAGCATAGGACTAGCGGGCCCCTACGAGCAGTACTTC
>-|-|TRBJ2-7|TRBV12-3/TRBV12-4
CASRLSGTSYEQYF
TGTGCCAGCAGGTTGTCCGGGACCTCCTACGAGCAGTACTTC
>-|-|TRBJ2-2|TRBV4-1
CASSLHSSVGELFF
TGCGCCAGCAGCCTTCATAGTTCTGTCGGGGAGCTGTTTTTT